The clone carrying this T cell receptor (beta chain) was observed a few times. The germline gives CDR1 SGDLS, CDR2 YYNGEE. The CDR3 totals 14 residues. V was pared by 0 bases and J by 14 bases, with 10 bases of the junction left unmatched. TCRdb processed the RT-PCR reads anew with MiXCR; each CDR3 protein has one entry. The table shows hundreds of thousands of distinct CDR3 sequences, with 12% to 15% occurring only once. The chain uses TRBV9 and TRBJ2-3, with 9 bases identical to TRBD1. This TCR was sampled from a female donor in good health, serving as a healthy control. Specimen: memory CD4+ T cells from blood. The CDR3, as DNA: TGTGCCAGCAGCGTAGGGGGACAGGGATATGTGGTGTATTTT. Translating it yields CASSVGGQGYVVYF.